These T cell receptor beta chains were read from a single sample in a study of blood T cell repertoires in COVID-19. Profiled with immunoSEQ multiplex PCR; TCRdb holds only in-frame clones, not every one. This sample has about 410,000 clones; roughly 89% occur once, and the top ten carry around 1.4%. The sequenced sample consisted of peripheral blood. The source of these receptors is a woman younger than 45 with active or convalescent COVID-19. Both conserved end residues are part of each CDR3. Fields, in order: D gene, V gene, J gene, CDR3 length, CDR3 protein, CDR3 DNA. A D gene is named only where the DNA matches it firmly.

D gene: -; V gene: TRBV10-2; J gene: TRBJ1-3; CDR3 length: 15; CDR3 protein: CASSLDSRSGNTIYF; CDR3 DNA: TGCGCCAGCAGTTTGGACAGCCGGTCTGGAAACACCATATATTTT
D gene: -; V gene: TRBV7-8; J gene: TRBJ1-1; CDR3 length: 14; CDR3 protein: CASSFGRSTTEAFF; CDR3 DNA: TGTGCCAGCAGCTTCGGCAGGTCCACCACTGAAGCTTTCTTT
D gene: TRBD1; V gene: TRBV2; J gene: TRBJ1-3; CDR3 length: 15; CDR3 protein: CASSRGTVERNTIYF; CDR3 DNA: TGTGCCAGCAGTAGGGGGACAGTAGAAAGAAACACCATATATTTT
D gene: -; V gene: TRBV27; J gene: TRBJ2-7; CDR3 length: 13; CDR3 protein: CASSLTASYEQYF; CDR3 DNA: TGTGCCAGCAGTCTTACAGCCTCCTACGAGCAGTACTTC
D gene: -; V gene: TRBV12-3/TRBV12-4; J gene: TRBJ1-6; CDR3 length: 13; CDR3 protein: CASSLPGNSPLHF; CDR3 DNA: TGTGCCAGCAGCTTACCGGGTAATTCACCCCTCCACTTT
D gene: -; V gene: TRBV10-3; J gene: TRBJ1-4; CDR3 length: 16; CDR3 protein: CAISPGGGYQGEKLFF; CDR3 DNA: TGTGCCATCTCTCCGGGGGGAGGATATCAAGGTGAAAAACTGTTTTTT
D gene: TRBD1; V gene: TRBV19; J gene: TRBJ2-5; CDR3 length: 18; CDR3 protein: CASSIQKGAGFIGETQYF; CDR3 DNA: TGTGCCAGTAGTATTCAGAAGGGGGCTGGATTTATCGGAGAGACCCAGTACTTC
D gene: TRBD1; V gene: TRBV27; J gene: TRBJ1-5; CDR3 length: 14; CDR3 protein: CASRMTGNTQPQHF; CDR3 DNA: TGTGCCAGCAGGATGACAGGGAATACTCAGCCCCAGCATTTT
D gene: -; V gene: TRBV30; J gene: TRBJ1-1; CDR3 length: 13; CDR3 protein: CAWSDELNTEAFF; CDR3 DNA: TGTGCCTGGAGTGATGAGTTGAACACTGAAGCTTTCTTT
D gene: -; V gene: TRBV29-1; J gene: TRBJ2-3; CDR3 length: 14; CDR3 protein: CSVEPAVSTDTQYF; CDR3 DNA: TGCAGCGTTGAACCAGCGGTGAGCACAGATACGCAGTATTTT
D gene: TRBD1; V gene: TRBV18; J gene: TRBJ2-6; CDR3 length: 17; CDR3 protein: CASSPLQGAGGANVLTF; CDR3 DNA: TGTGCCAGCTCACCATTGCAGGGGGCGGGGGGGGCCAACGTCCTGACTTTC